This record covers a single T cell receptor beta chain. Its target is unknown. The sample is drawn from a study of lymphopenia after photon versus proton radiotherapy. The study, taken as a whole, reports: After the lymphocyte nadir, photon-treated repertoires showed oligoclonal expansion, especially of CD8+ Temra cells. Under photons, naive T cells and diversity fell while effector/memory populations rose.

The CDR3 is made up of 12 amino acids. From germline, CDR1 is GTSNPN and CDR2 SVGIG (reference sequence). The V and J ends lost 1 base and 7 bases respectively, with 10 bases between them. Produced via immunoSEQ multiplex PCR; TCRdb's table is partial and in-frame only. The repertoire holds 45,000 to 65,000 clones, with 83% as singletons. The sequence derives from a man aged 50-60 years with gastric cancer. V gene TRBV30 combines with J gene TRBJ1-1; a weak D match, TRBD1 (5 bases). Sequenced material: peripheral blood, taken from a patient treated with photon-based radiotherapy. The chain's CDR3 is CAWSDRQFEAFF. The CDR3 DNA is TGTGCCTGGAGTGATCGACAGTTTGAAGCTTTCTTT.